This T cell receptor (beta chain) was documented in a study of T-cell memory formation after mild COVID-19. The table lists this clonotype with many counts. Using its own MiXCR run on the 5' RACE reads, TCRdb lists one record per CDR3 protein. The sample has approximately 580,000 distinct CDR3 sequences; roughly 22% are singletons. Sequencing was carried out using PBMCs or a T cell subset sorted from them (not recorded which). The TCR was taken from an adult woman who had mild COVID-19 (a few samples of this study predate the infection). Cell type and time point are not known.

The CDR3 here is CSATRGGLGEQYF. The CDR3 region has the DNA TGCAGTGCAACACGAGGGGGATTGGGCGAGCAGTACTTC. The chain combines TRBV20-1 with TRBJ2-7; tentatively, D is TRBD1 (6 bases). This CDR3 comprises 13 residues. The V gene's germline CDR1 is DFQATT and CDR2 SNEGSKA (reference sequence). V gave up 6 bases and J gave up 6 bases, with 18 bases separating them.